The 2 T cell receptor beta chains presented below share a single source sample, sequenced in a study of CD8 T cells in ankylosing spondylitis. Each CDR3 protein is one row after TCRdb ran MiXCR on the 5' RACE reads. This table has 30,000 to 35,000 distinct CDR3 sequences, roughly 33% appearing once. The sample consisted of synovial fluid, either unsorted or a sorted T cell fraction (not recorded which). The receptor source for this set is a male donor with ankylosing spondylitis.

This clonotype has a single count. The chain joins TRBV20-1 to TRBJ1-6; 9 bases are a match to TRBD1. This CDR3 comprises 16 residues. Germline assignment: CDR1 DFQATT and CDR2 SNEGSKA (reference sequence). V dropped 0 bases and J dropped 10; count of bases not matched to a gene: 10. CDR3 region: CSARDLERDRASPLHF. The CDR3 coding sequence is TGCAGTGCTAGAGATTTGGAGCGGGACAGGGCCTCACCCCTCCACTTT.

The table lists this clonotype with a few counts. The chain joins TRBV30 to TRBJ2-2; D gene unclear. This CDR3 comprises 13 residues. V dropped 0 bases and J dropped 6 bases, with 8 bases sitting between them. In germline, CDR1 is GTSNPN, CDR2 SVGIG (reference sequence). The CDR3 is CAWSVAAAGELFF. In nucleotides, the CDR3 is TGTGCCTGGAGTGTTGCGGCAGCCGGGGAGCTGTTTTTT.